The rows below give T cell receptor beta chains drawn from one sample of a study of blood T cell repertoires in COVID-19. Sequenced by immunoSEQ multiplex PCR; TCRdb stores in-frame clones only, minus some. The table includes some 30,000 clones, around 82% detected once. Sequencing was done on a sample of peripheral blood. Source of these receptors: an elderly man with active COVID-19. CDR3s include the opening cysteine and the closing phenylalanine or tryptophan. A D gene is named only where the DNA matches it firmly. A clone size is listed for some rows: how often the clone was seen (once, few, many), or a class if it is expanded.

d_call | j_call | v_call | clone_size | cdr3_aa | cdr3_nt
NA | TRBJ1-1 | TRBV18 | few | CASSLKQNTGSGDTEAFF | TGTGCCAGCTCACTTAAGCAGAATACAGGGTCAGGGGACACTGAAGCTTTCTTT
TRBD1 | TRBJ2-1 | TRBV4-1 | NA | CASSQETGNYNEQFF | TGCGCCAGCAGCCAAGAGACAGGGAACTACAATGAGCAGTTCTTC
NA | TRBJ2-7 | TRBV3-1/TRBV3-2 | medium-sized | CASSPRHSEQYF | TGTGCCAGCAGCCCTCGACATAGCGAGCAGTACTTC
NA | TRBJ2-5 | TRBV30 | NA | CAWSLGETQYF | TGTGCCTGGAGTCTAGGAGAGACCCAGTACTTC
NA | TRBJ2-7 | TRBV5-1 | NA | CASNLVPGESMEQYF | TGCGCCAGCAACCTGGTCCCAGGGGAGAGTATGGAGCAGTACTTC
TRBD2 | TRBJ2-7 | TRBV5-1 | medium-sized | CASSPSGGYEQYF | TGCGCCAGCAGCCCAAGCGGGGGGTACGAGCAGTACTTC
NA | TRBJ2-5 | TRBV6-5 | NA | CASSPSPRETQYF | TGTGCCAGCAGCCCCTCCCCCCGGGAGACCCAGTACTTC
TRBD1 | TRBJ2-7 | TRBV5-3 | once | CARRQNPRGRSGEQYF | TGTGCCAGAAGGCAAAACCCCAGGGGGCGGTCGGGAGAGCAGTACTTC
TRBD2 | TRBJ2-7 | TRBV6-2/TRBV6-3 | NA | CASSYLAGPNYEQYF | TGTGCCAGCAGTTACTTAGCGGGCCCAAACTACGAGCAGTACTTC
TRBD1 | TRBJ2-3 | TRBV14 | NA | CASSPGQYTDTQYF | TGTGCCAGCAGCCCGGGACAGTATACAGATACGCAGTATTTT
TRBD2 | TRBJ2-7 | TRBV18 | few | CASSPGRPSGGVVQYF | TGTGCCAGCTCACCGGGGAGGCCTAGCGGGGGTGTGGTGCAGTACTTC
NA | TRBJ2-1 | TRBV25-1 | NA | CASSARQGSYNEQFF | TGTGCCAGCAGTGCCCGGCAGGGGTCCTACAATGAGCAGTTCTTC
TRBD2 | TRBJ2-1 | TRBV6-4 | few | CASSDSPSGGAGEQFF | TGTGCCAGCAGTGACTCTCCCAGCGGGGGGGCAGGAGAGCAGTTCTTC
NA | TRBJ2-3 | TRBV4-2 | NA | CASSQGAGDTQYF | TGTGCCAGCAGCCAAGGAGCCGGAGATACGCAGTATTTT
TRBD2 | TRBJ2-7 | TRBV5-4 | NA | CASSFGTSGGAKEQYF | TGTGCCAGCAGCTTCGGGACTAGCGGGGGGGCTAAAGAGCAGTACTTC
NA | TRBJ1-2 | TRBV4-1 | NA | CASSQDGRNYGYTF | TGCGCCAGCAGCCAAGATGGGCGTAACTATGGCTACACCTTC
NA | TRBJ2-3 | TRBV18 | NA | CASSPAGFSTDTQYF | TGTGCCAGCTCACCAGCGGGCTTCTCCACAGATACGCAGTATTTT
NA | TRBJ1-3 | TRBV7-9 | NA | CASSLVRLNTIYF | TGTGCCAGCAGCTTAGTTCGTCTTAACACCATATATTTT
NA | TRBJ2-7 | TRBV6-5 | once | CASSPFEPGSEQYF | TGTGCCAGCAGTCCTTTTGAACCGGGGTCCGAGCAGTACTTC
NA | TRBJ1-6 | TRBV6-6 | once | CATTWTSSYNSPLHF | TGTGCCACCACCTGGACAAGCTCCTATAATTCACCCCTCCACTTT
TRBD1 | TRBJ1-5 | TRBV6-5 | few | CASSPGTAGRPQHF | TGTGCCAGCAGCCCCGGGACAGCCGGCCGGCCCCAGCATTTT